Presented here are 30 T cell receptor beta chains from one specimen sequenced in a study of cytomegalovirus exposure and HLA in healthy donors. The primer mix had 60 Vbeta and 13 Jbeta primers. Assay used: immunoSEQ multiplex PCR; TCRdb lists only in-frame clones, some missing. The sample gives about 130,000 clones, 79% of which show up once; approximately 2% is in the top ten. The sequencing input was PBMCs. The receptor set was obtained from a man between 18 and 29 years old in good health and CMV-seronegative.

This sequence joins TRBV19 and TRBJ2-5; TRBD1 might be the D (6 bases). The J call may be mistaken, given a closer DNA end match to TRBJ2-7. CDR1 is LNHDA and CDR2 is SQIVND in the germline V gene (reference sequence). The CDR3 consists of 14 residues. The CDR3 region has the DNA TGTGCCAGTAACCTAGCCGCAGGGGACTACGAGCAGTACTTC. This sequence encodes CASNLAAGDYEQYF.

The V and J genes are TRBV15 and TRBJ1-1; 8 nucleotides match TRBD1. Looked up from germline, CDR1 is LNHNV and CDR2 is YYDKDF (reference sequence). The CDR3 contains 19 residues. With V trimmed by 0 bases and J by 5 bases, 17 bases remained unmatched. CDR3 sequence: CATSRDLAATWTGRTEAFF. The CDR3 region has the DNA TGTGCCACCAGCAGAGATCTTGCTGCAACGTGGACAGGGAGGACTGAAGCTTTCTTT.

The chain employs TRBV6-5 and TRBJ2-5; D unresolved. Germline lookup yields CDR1 MNHEY and CDR2 SVGAGI. Deletions cut 6 bases from V and 5 bases from J, with 16 bases between. This CDR3 has 14 amino acids. CDR3 sequence: CASSLTPPAETQYF. As DNA, the CDR3 is TGTGCCAGCAGCCTGACACCCCCGGCGGAGACCCAGTACTTC.

The CDR3 DNA sequence: TGTGCCAGCAGCTTTGAAGGACTCACAGATACGCAGTATTTT. This translates into CASSFEGLTDTQYF. The gene calls are TRBV7-9 and TRBJ2-3; D is possibly TRBD2 (5 bases). This CDR3 has 14 amino acids. Trimming stripped 3 bases from V and 2 bases from J, with 9 bases between. Germline CDR1 reads SEHNR; CDR2 reads FQNEAQ (reference sequence). The full variable domain, in which reference TRBV7-9 and TRBJ2-3 provide the parts outside the CDR3, is DTGVSQNPRHKITKRGQNVTFRCDPISEHNRLYWYRQTLGQGPEFLTYFQNEAQLEKSRLLSDRFSAERPKGSFSTLEIQRTEQGDSAMYLCASSFEGLTDTQYFGPGTRLTVL.

This chain connects TRBV25-1 to TRBJ2-2, with D maybe TRBD1 (5 bases). The ends were cut back, 2 bases at V and 3 bases at J, with 10 bases in the middle. This CDR3 has 15 residues. CDR1 MGHDK and CDR2 SYGVNS come from the germline V gene. Here the CDR3 DNA reads TGTGCCAGCAGTGAAATCAGGGAACACACCGGGGAGCTGTTTTTT. This gives the protein CASSEIREHTGELFF.

This sequence joins TRBV7-9 and TRBJ1-4, with D possibly TRBD1 on 6 matching bases. The V gene lost 5 bases and the J gene lost 8 bases, with 18 bases spanning the gap. Looked up from germline, CDR1 is SEHNR and CDR2 is FQNEAQ (reference sequence). The CDR3 totals 15 residues. The DNA for the CDR3 is TGTGCCAGCAGCCCCCAGGGGCATCCCCGGGAAAAACTGTTTTTT. Translation: CASSPQGHPREKLFF.

The chain combines TRBV13 with TRBJ2-3; D call uncertain. Germline CDR1 reads PRHDT; CDR2 reads FYEKMQ (reference sequence). V lost 2 bases and J lost 2, with 5 bases in between. The CDR3 length is 13 residues. In nucleotides, the CDR3 is TGTGCCAGCAGCTTATATCTCACAGATACGCAGTATTTT. This codes for CASSLYLTDTQYF.

J is TRBJ1-4 and V is TRBV5-1; tentative D call: TRBD1 (6 bases). V was pared by 2 bases and J by 2 bases, with 13 bases between. CDR3 length equals 16 residues. Germline loops: CDR1 SGHRS, CDR2 YFSETQ. The CDR3, as DNA: TGCGCCAGCAGCTTTGGCAGGGGTACGACTAATGAAAAACTGTTTTTT. Amino acids: CASSFGRGTTNEKLFF.

This clone was picked up a small number of times. The rearrangement uses TRBV30 and TRBJ2-7; the match to TRBD2 covers 12 bases. CDR3 size: 19 residues. Losses at the gene ends were 0 bases for V and 4 bases for J; bases not matched to a gene: 16. Per germline, CDR1 GTSNPN and CDR2 SVGIG (reference sequence). In DNA form, the CDR3 reads TGTGCCTGGAGTGTACGGTCTGCTAGCGGGAGGGCCTTTGTTTACGAGCAGTACTTC. This translates into CAWSVRSASGRAFVYEQYF.

V and J are TRBV19 and TRBJ2-2; 7 bases fit TRBD2. The V segment lost 7 bases and the J segment 1 base; nucleotides outside the gene matches: 9. The CDR3 is 16 amino acids. Germline V gives CDR1 LNHDA, CDR2 SQIVND (reference sequence). In nucleotides, the CDR3 is TGTGCCAGTACCGTGGGAGGACTAGGGAACACCGGGGAGCTGTTTTTT. Translating it yields CASTVGGLGNTGELFF.

The chain couples TRBV7-2 to TRBJ2-5, with TRBD2 matching over 11 bases. Losses at the gene ends were 7 bases for V and 5 bases for J; bases not matched to a gene: 6. The CDR3 runs 14 residues. Germline V gives CDR1 SGHTA, CDR2 FQGNSA. CDR3 amino acids: CASIRGLADETQYF. CDR3 nucleotide sequence: TGTGCCAGCATCAGGGGACTAGCGGACGAGACCCAGTACTTC.

This clone was picked up one time. The chain has TRBV6-5 and TRBJ1-2; D is undetermined. The CDR3 totals 12 residues. V was clipped by 5 bases and J by 0 bases, with 4 bases between them. Looked up from germline, CDR1 is MNHEY and CDR2 is SVGAGI. CDR3 coding DNA: TGTGCCAGCAGTGTTACTAACTATGGCTACACCTTC. This codes for CASSVTNYGYTF.

This chain uses TRBV5-4 with TRBJ2-1; D is ambiguous. The CDR3 has 11 residues. Germline V lookup: CDR1 SGHNT, CDR2 YYREEE (reference sequence). The V end was cut by 2 bases, the J end by 7 bases, with 4 bases between. The CDR3 reads CASSFNNEQFF. The CDR3 nucleotides are TGTGCCAGCAGCTTTAATAATGAGCAGTTCTTC.

The chain couples TRBV10-1 to TRBJ2-1; 10 bases line up with TRBD2. Germline trimming cut 3 bases from V and 8 bases from J; bases unmatched to any gene: 7. The CDR3 length is 15 residues. CDR1 and CDR2 (germline): WNHNN, SYGVQD (reference sequence). In nucleotides, the CDR3 is TGCGCCAGCAGTGACCCTAGCGGGAGTCGCTATGAGCAGTTCTTC. Translating it yields CASSDPSGSRYEQFF.

This clone was detected a few times. V and J are TRBV6-5 and TRBJ1-3, with D hard to call. Germline V gives CDR1 MNHEY, CDR2 SVGAGI. Trimming cost V 0 bases and J 1 base, with 7 bases left between them. The CDR3 spans 15 residues. The CDR3 loop reads CASSYSGESGNTIYF. CDR3 DNA sequence: TGTGCCAGCAGTTACTCTGGAGAATCTGGAAACACCATATATTTT.

The V call is TRBV27, the J call TRBJ1-1; TRBD1 matches at 8 bases. V shed 3 bases and J 4 bases; nucleotides not matched to a gene: 4. This CDR3 is 14 amino acids long. Per the germline V gene, CDR1 is MNHEY and CDR2 is SMNVEV (reference sequence). This chain's CDR3 is CASSFNRGTTEAFF. As DNA, the CDR3 is TGTGCCAGCAGTTTCAACAGGGGGACCACTGAAGCTTTCTTT.

The CDR3 DNA follows: TGTGCCAGCAGTGTACAGAAGACCGGGGAGCTGTTTTTT. Protein product: CASSVQKTGELFF. The chain links TRBV2 to TRBJ2-2; no firm D call. The CDR3 sequence is 13 residues long. Looked up from germline, CDR1 is SNHLY and CDR2 is FYNNEI. Trimming pared 4 bases from V and 5 bases from J, leaving 8 bases between.

The chain uses TRBV27 and TRBJ2-2; possibly TRBD2 for D (5 bases). Trimming removed 2 bases at V and 7 bases at J, with 5 bases between. CDR3 length equals 12 residues. CDR1 MNHEY and CDR2 SMNVEV come from the germline V gene (reference sequence). The CDR3 nucleotides read TGTGCCAGCAGTTTAGAGGGCGGGGAGCTGTTTTTT. This codes for CASSLEGGELFF.

The chain has TRBV11-2 and TRBJ1-5; D possibly corresponds to TRBD1 (5 bases). V lost 0 bases and J 2 bases, leaving 8 bases between the germline ends. The germline gives CDR1 SGHAT, CDR2 FQNNGV. The CDR3 length is 15 residues. The CDR3 region has the DNA TGTGCCAGCAGCTTAGATCCAGGGCGCAATCAGCCCCAGCATTTT. This codes for CASSLDPGRNQPQHF.

The V call is TRBV19, the J call TRBJ2-2; TRBD2 matches at 8 bases. Looked up from germline, CDR1 is LNHDA and CDR2 is SQIVND (reference sequence). The J segment lost 1 base and the V segment lost 3 bases, leaving 10 bases of the junction unmatched. This CDR3 region has 18 residues. The CDR3 nucleotides read TGTGCCAGTAGTATGCTAGCGGGTATCCCTTTGAACACCGGGGAGCTGTTTTTT. It yields the protein CASSMLAGIPLNTGELFF.

V usage is TRBV11-3 and J usage is TRBJ2-1; TRBD1 matches at 10 bases. The CDR3 runs to 14 residues. Germline CDR1 SGHNT, CDR2 YENEEA. The V segment lost 2 bases and the J segment 7 bases; nucleotides outside the gene matches: 2. The CDR3 spells CASSLRDRGNEQFF. CDR3 DNA: TGTGCCAGCAGCTTACGGGACAGGGGAAATGAGCAGTTCTTC.

A remark on this clone: The junction departs from the called germline gene at one end, perhaps through a read error. The chain joins TRBV2 to TRBJ2-4; D might be TRBD2 (5 bases). Germline V gives CDR1 SNHLY, CDR2 FYNNEI. The CDR3 sequence is 10 residues long. CDR3 protein: CASRDSRVIF. The CDR3 DNA follows: TGTGCCAGCAGGGACTCTAGGGTAATCTTC.

J is TRBJ2-1 and V is TRBV7-3, with 7 bases lining up with TRBD2. The CDR3 runs to 17 residues. Germline V gene sequence: CDR1 SGHTA, CDR2 FQGTGA. The junction had 11 bases not matched to a gene; V was cut back by 6 bases and J by 0 bases. CDR3 in DNA: TGTGCCAGCAGTCCAAAACGAGCGGGAAGCTCCTACAATGAGCAGTTCTTC. It specifies CASSPKRAGSSYNEQFF.

The chain couples TRBV10-2 to TRBJ2-4; D unclear. CDR3 size: 16 residues. The V end was cut by 0 bases, the J end by 0 bases, with 9 bases between. CDR1 is WSHSY and CDR2 is SAAADI in the germline V gene. This chain's CDR3 is CASSESRVIAKNIQYF. CDR3 in DNA: TGCGCCAGCAGTGAGTCAAGAGTCATAGCCAAAAACATTCAGTACTTC.

The rearrangement uses TRBV19 and TRBJ2-7, with TRBD1 identical over 8 bases. V lost 3 bases to trimming and J lost 7 bases; unmatched junction nucleotides: 5. Germline values: CDR1 LNHDA, CDR2 SQIVND (reference sequence). The CDR3 extends over 13 amino acids. CDR3 bases: TGTGCCAGTAGTATCGGACAGGGCGGAGAGCAGTACTTC. Translating it yields CASSIGQGGEQYF.

V usage is TRBV28 and J usage is TRBJ1-5, with a weak D call TRBD1 (6 bases). This CDR3 is built from 15 residues. The V and J ends lost 5 bases and 3 bases respectively, with 14 bases between them. Per germline, CDR1 MDHEN and CDR2 SYDVKM. The CDR3 here is CASSGAGAFNQPQHF. The CDR3 DNA reads as TGTGCCAGCAGTGGGGCAGGGGCCTTCAATCAGCCCCAGCATTTT.

The V gene is TRBV10-3, the J gene TRBJ2-5, with TRBD1 matching over 9 bases. The CDR3 loop spans 17 amino acids. V shed 3 bases and J 2 bases; nucleotides not matched to a gene: 10. Germline V gene lookup returns CDR1 ENHRY and CDR2 SYGVKD. CDR3 nucleotides: TGTGCCATCAGTGACCCGAGCGGACAGGGGTGGCAAGAGACCCAGTACTTC. Its translation: CAISDPSGQGWQETQYF.

The chain carries TRBV19 and TRBJ2-1; tentatively, D is TRBD2 (6 bases). In germline, CDR1 is LNHDA, CDR2 SQIVND (reference sequence). V lost 6 bases to trimming and J lost 0 bases, with 9 bases between them. This CDR3 spans 14 amino acids. The CDR3 DNA follows: TGTGCCAGTAGGCCGGGGGACTCCTACAATGAGCAGTTCTTC. Its protein product is CASRPGDSYNEQFF.

A remark on this clone: One end of the junction fails to match germline, which may point to a read error. This CDR3 reads CASLLAGTTDAQYF. Written as DNA, the CDR3 is TGTGCCAGCCTTCTAGCGGGGACCACAGATGCGCAGTATTTT. The genes are TRBV5-6 and TRBJ2-3; 9 bases fit TRBD2. This CDR3 is 14 amino acids long. Germline CDR1 and CDR2: SGHDT and YYEEEE.

The chain joins TRBV6-6 to TRBJ2-7; 8 bases align to TRBD1. Per the germline V gene, CDR1 is MNHNY and CDR2 is SVGAGI (reference sequence). V trimming: 5 bases; J trimming: 5 bases; junction bases outside the gene matches: 8. CDR3 size: 14 residues. CDR3 bases: TGTGCCAGCAGTCCACGACAGGGGTATAACGAGCAGTACGTC. It specifies CASSPRQGYNEQYV.